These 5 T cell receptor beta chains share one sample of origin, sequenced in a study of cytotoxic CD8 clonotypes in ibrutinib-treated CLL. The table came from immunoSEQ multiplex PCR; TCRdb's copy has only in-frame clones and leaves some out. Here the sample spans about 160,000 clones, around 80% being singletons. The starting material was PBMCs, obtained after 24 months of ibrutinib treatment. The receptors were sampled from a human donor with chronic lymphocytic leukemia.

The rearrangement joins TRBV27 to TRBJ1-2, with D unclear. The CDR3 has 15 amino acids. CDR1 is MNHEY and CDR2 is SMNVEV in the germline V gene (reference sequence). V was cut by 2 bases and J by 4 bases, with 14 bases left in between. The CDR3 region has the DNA TGTGCCAGCAGTTTACAGCTCGGGGAACTCTATGGCTACACCTTC. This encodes CASSLQLGELYGYTF.

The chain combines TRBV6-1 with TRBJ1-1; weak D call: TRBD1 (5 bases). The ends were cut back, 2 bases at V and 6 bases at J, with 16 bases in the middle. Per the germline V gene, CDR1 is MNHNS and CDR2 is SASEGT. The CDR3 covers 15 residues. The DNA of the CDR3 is TGTGCCAGCAGTGAAATTGCAGGGATTGAGGCTGAAGCTTTCTTT. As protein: CASSEIAGIEAEAFF.

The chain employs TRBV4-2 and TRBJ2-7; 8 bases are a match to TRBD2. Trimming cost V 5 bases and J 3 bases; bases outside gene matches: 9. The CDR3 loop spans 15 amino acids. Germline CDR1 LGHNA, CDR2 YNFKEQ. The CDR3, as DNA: TGTGCCAGCAGCGTAGACCCCGGGACTAGCTACGAGCAGTACTTC. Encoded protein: CASSVDPGTSYEQYF.

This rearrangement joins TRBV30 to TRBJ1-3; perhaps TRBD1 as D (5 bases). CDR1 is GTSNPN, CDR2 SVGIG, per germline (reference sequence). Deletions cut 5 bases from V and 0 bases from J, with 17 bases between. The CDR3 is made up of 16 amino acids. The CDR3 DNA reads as TGTGCCTGGGCTCCGAGGGACGGACGCTCTGGAAACACCATATATTTT. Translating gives CAWAPRDGRSGNTIYF.

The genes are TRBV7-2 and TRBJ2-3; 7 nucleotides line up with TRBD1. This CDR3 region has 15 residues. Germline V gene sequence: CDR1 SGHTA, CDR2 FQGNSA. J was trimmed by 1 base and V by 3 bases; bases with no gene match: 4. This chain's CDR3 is CASSLGQIRTDTQYF. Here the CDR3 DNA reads TGTGCCAGCAGCTTGGGACAGATACGCACAGATACGCAGTATTTT.